The clone carrying this T cell receptor (beta chain) was observed a handful of times. Its antigen is not identified. This record belongs to a study of T-cell reconstitution after alpha-beta-depleted transplantation in children. The authors prepared the TCRbeta library with unique molecular identifiers. MiXCR, run by TCRdb on the PCR reads, gives a single entry per CDR3 protein. The sample records approximately 500,000 distinct CDR3 sequences, about 10% being singletons. The germline V gene encodes CDR1 SGHTA and CDR2 FQGNSA. The CDR3 runs 14 residues. Trimming cost V 0 bases and J 1 base, with 4 bases left between them. Overall study results and limits: At around two months after transplant, the alpha-beta T cells were reportedly derived from several hundred expanded clones that came from non-depleted graft cells.

The sequence was obtained from a child aged 2-9 years with inherited bone marrow failure, due to receive a stem cell transplant. V and J are TRBV7-2 and TRBJ1-5, with D unresolved. Material: PBMCs, obtained before TCRalphabeta/CD19-depleted stem cell transplant. CDR3: CASSLAPSNQPQHF. In DNA, the CDR3 is TGTGCCAGCAGCTTAGCGCCCAGCAATCAGCCCCAGCATTTT. The variable domain in full, with the rest retrieved from reference TRBV7-2 and TRBJ1-5, is GAGVSQSPSNKVTEKGKDVELRCDPISGHTALYWYRQSLGQGLEFLIYFQGNSAPDKSGLPSDRFSAERTGGSVSTLTIQRTQQEDSAVYLCASSLAPSNQPQHFGDGTRLSIL.